The next 23 T cell receptor beta chains were all read from a single sample in a study of lymphopenia after photon versus proton radiotherapy. The protocol was immunoSEQ multiplex PCR, while the TCRdb copy is restricted to in-frame clones and leaves out a portion. The sample records about 35,000 clones, roughly nine tenths being singletons. Source: peripheral blood, taken from a patient treated with photon-based radiotherapy. These receptors were obtained from a man in his sixties with cholangiocarcinoma.

The chain recombines TRBV29-1 with TRBJ1-1; D ambiguous. The CDR3 has 12 residues. The ends were cut back, 4 bases at V and 1 base at J, with 7 bases in the middle. Per the germline V gene, CDR1 is SQVTM and CDR2 is ANQGSEA. The CDR3 bases are TGCAGCGTTGCCGGGGAGAACACTGAAGCTTTCTTT. Its protein is CSVAGENTEAFF.

The V gene is TRBV2, the J gene TRBJ2-3; weak D call: TRBD2 (6 bases). The CDR3 length is 15 residues. The germline V and J ends were trimmed by 6 bases and 4 bases, with 17 bases remaining between them. CDR1 is SNHLY, CDR2 FYNNEI, per germline. The CDR3: CASSELVREADTQYF. The CDR3 DNA is TGTGCCAGCAGCGAGTTGGTCAGGGAGGCAGATACGCAGTATTTT.

The V call is TRBV11-2, the J call TRBJ2-1; TRBD2 matches 7 bases. Germline CDR1 is SGHAT and CDR2 is FQNNGV. V gave up 2 bases and J gave up 3 bases; unmatched junction bases: 7. The CDR3 totals 16 residues. CDR3 sequence: CASSLRLADNYNEQFF. The CDR3 nucleotides read TGTGCCAGCAGCTTAAGGCTAGCGGACAACTACAATGAGCAGTTCTTC.

CDR3 sequence (DNA): TGTGCCAGCAGTTTGGGGCTGGGGGGACAGGATGGTCAGCCCCAGCATTTT. It specifies CASSLGLGGQDGQPQHF. The chain links TRBV28 to TRBJ1-5; 8 bases line up with TRBD1. CDR3 length: 17 residues. Germline values: CDR1 MDHEN, CDR2 SYDVKM. The ends lost 3 bases at V and 6 bases at J; junction bases unmatched: 13.

The V call is TRBV5-1, the J call TRBJ1-4, with D perhaps matching TRBD1 (5 bases). Per germline, CDR1 SGHRS and CDR2 YFSETQ. The CDR3 totals 14 residues. V was clipped by 4 bases and J by 8 bases, with 15 bases between them. CDR3 sequence (DNA): TGCGCCAGCAGCACGGGACTATTTCGGGAAAAACTGTTTTTT. Translated: CASSTGLFREKLFF.

The chain carries TRBV9 and TRBJ2-7; 7 bases are shared with TRBD1. CDR1 and CDR2 (germline): SGDLS, YYNGEE. The V and J ends lost 4 bases and 2 bases, in that order; junction bases with no gene match: 6. This CDR3 contains 14 residues. The CDR3 DNA follows: TGTGCCAGCAGCCCTCGACAGGGACCCTACGAGCAGTACTTC. Translation gives CASSPRQGPYEQYF.

The genes are TRBV6-5 and TRBJ2-7; tentatively, D is TRBD1 or TRBD2 (5 bases each). Germline CDR1 is MNHEY and CDR2 is SVGAGI. Trimming left V 4 bases short and J 2 bases short, with 15 bases between. The CDR3 is made up of 15 amino acids. The CDR3 loop is CASSLDTRLTYEQYF. CDR3 in DNA: TGTGCCAGCAGTTTGGACACCCGACTAACCTACGAGCAGTACTTC.

This chain links TRBV4-1 with TRBJ1-1, with D perhaps TRBD1 (6 bases). Germline CDR1 is MGHRA and CDR2 is YSYEKL. V was trimmed by 4 bases and J by 2 bases, leaving 14 bases between them. The CDR3 extends over 15 amino acids. CDR3 sequence: CASSRNRDPNTEAFF. CDR3 bases: TGCGCCAGCAGCCGGAACAGGGACCCTAACACTGAAGCTTTCTTT.

This chain links TRBV7-2 with TRBJ2-2; D not certain. V lost 2 bases to trimming and J lost 1 base, with 11 bases between them. This CDR3 contains 16 residues. The germline V gene has CDR1 SGHTA and CDR2 FQGNSA. The CDR3 DNA reads as TGTGCCAGCAGCTTACGGTTACTACAGAACACCGGGGAGCTGTTTTTT. Translating it yields CASSLRLLQNTGELFF.

The chain couples TRBV29-1 to TRBJ2-5; D perhaps matches TRBD1 (6 bases). V lost 7 bases and J 0 bases, leaving 21 bases between the germline ends. The CDR3 contains 16 residues. Germline CDR1 is SQVTM and CDR2 is ANQGSEA. The CDR3 is CSGSPFQQGDQETQYF. CDR3 nucleotides: TGCAGCGGGTCCCCGTTCCAACAGGGTGACCAAGAGACCCAGTACTTC. Full variable domain (remainder filled in from reference TRBV29-1 and TRBJ2-5): SAVISQKPSRDICQRGTSLTIQCQVDSQVTMMFWYRQQPGQSLTLIATANQGSEATYESGFVIDKFPISRPNLTFSTLTVSNMSPEDSSIYLCSGSPFQQGDQETQYFGPGTRLLVL.

The V gene is TRBV2, the J gene TRBJ2-1; possible D gene TRBD1, 5 bases. The V end lost 1 base, the J end lost 6 bases, and 7 bases lay between the germline ends. CDR3 length: 13 residues. CDR1 and CDR2 (germline): SNHLY, FYNNEI. CDR3 region: CASSEDQGNEQFF. The CDR3, as DNA: TGTGCCAGCAGTGAAGACCAGGGCAATGAGCAGTTCTTC.

The rearrangement joins TRBV5-8 to TRBJ1-4, with 7 bases lining up with TRBD1. This CDR3 has 15 amino acids. The V and J ends lost 5 bases and 4 bases, in that order; junction bases with no gene match: 8. Germline values: CDR1 SGHTS, CDR2 YDEGEE. The CDR3 region has the DNA TGTGCCAGCAGTCGCAGGGGGTTCGTTAATGAAAAACTGTTTTTT. Its protein product is CASSRRGFVNEKLFF.

The DNA for the CDR3 is TGCGCCAGCAGCCAGGGGACTAGGCCGCATGAGCAGTTCTTC. It specifies CASSQGTRPHEQFF. The chain uses TRBV4-1 and TRBJ2-1; TRBD2 agrees at 8 bases. Germline values: CDR1 MGHRA, CDR2 YSYEKL. The J segment lost 8 bases and the V segment lost 3 bases, leaving 6 bases of the junction unmatched. The CDR3 runs to 14 residues.

The chain employs TRBV28 and TRBJ2-3; 8 bases align to TRBD2. CDR3 length equals 13 residues. Per germline, CDR1 MDHEN and CDR2 SYDVKM. CDR3 protein: CATGGSSADTQYF. The CDR3 DNA reads as TGTGCTACGGGGGGGAGTAGTGCAGATACGCAGTATTTT.

This clone was seen a few times. V and J are TRBV28 and TRBJ2-2, with D unclear. CDR1 and CDR2 from the germline V gene are MDHEN and SYDVKM. Trimming cost V 8 bases and J 1 base, with 8 bases left between them. The CDR3 has 13 residues. In nucleotides, the CDR3 is TGTGCCAGCCGGGCCCAGAACACCGGGGAGCTGTTTTTT. This codes for CASRAQNTGELFF.

This clone was picked up a small number of times. This chain links TRBV29-1 with TRBJ1-1; no reliable D call. V dropped 7 bases and J dropped 6 bases, with 15 bases sitting between them. The CDR3 length is 12 residues. Germline V CDR1 and CDR2: SQVTM, ANQGSEA. DNA for the CDR3: TGCAGCGGTCAGTCCGCCTTCGCTGAAGCTTTCTTT. Residues: CSGQSAFAEAFF.

This sequence joins TRBV7-2 and TRBJ1-1; D uncertain. The germline V gene has CDR1 SGHTA and CDR2 FQGNSA. The CDR3 loop spans 14 amino acids. The germline V and J ends were trimmed by 4 bases and 4 bases, with 13 bases remaining between them. The CDR3 nucleotides are TGTGCCAGCAGCTCGAGTGGTTACGGCACTGAAGCTTTCTTT. Protein: CASSSSGYGTEAFF. The full variable domain, its missing parts supplied by reference TRBV7-2 and TRBJ1-1, is GAGVSQSPSNKVTEKGKDVELRCDPISGHTALYWYRQSLGQGLEFLIYFQGNSAPDKSGLPSDRFSAERTGGSVSTLTIQRTQQEDSAVYLCASSSSGYGTEAFFGQGTRLTVV.

This chain links TRBV5-5 with TRBJ1-4; TRBD1 is a possible D gene (6 bases). The V gene lost 4 bases and the J gene lost 5 bases, with 30 bases spanning the gap. CDR3 length equals 20 residues. Germline V lookup: CDR1 SGHKS, CDR2 YYEKEE (reference sequence). Here the CDR3 DNA reads TGTGCCAGCAGCGGTTGGGGGCCACCCTCTACCACCTCCAAGAATGAAAAACTGTTTTTT. Translation: CASSGWGPPSTTSKNEKLFF.

The chain is built from TRBV28 and TRBJ2-7; D is ambiguous. Germline V gene lookup returns CDR1 MDHEN and CDR2 SYDVKM. V was pared by 2 bases and J by 0 bases, with 5 bases between. The CDR3 has 13 residues. Here the CDR3 reads CASSLPPSYEQYF. The CDR3 nucleotides are TGTGCCAGCAGTTTACCCCCCTCCTACGAGCAGTACTTC.

This clone was recorded only once. The gene calls are TRBV28 and TRBJ2-1, with a tentative D call TRBD2 (6 bases). The V gene lost 6 bases and the J gene lost 6 bases, with 18 bases spanning the gap. The CDR3 is made up of 15 amino acids. CDR1 and CDR2 (germline): MDHEN, SYDVKM. The CDR3 spells CASSQRVIVANEQFF. The CDR3 DNA reads as TGTGCCAGCAGCCAGCGGGTCATAGTGGCCAATGAGCAGTTCTTC.

The V and J genes are TRBV5-1 and TRBJ2-1; 10 bases align to TRBD1. Germline V gene lookup returns CDR1 SGHRS and CDR2 YFSETQ. Losses at the gene ends were 5 bases for V and 8 bases for J; bases not matched to a gene: 7. The CDR3 totals 14 residues. CDR3 bases: TGCGCCAGCAGTAGAAGACAGGGGGCTGATGAGCAGTTCTTC. Amino acids: CASSRRQGADEQFF.

The chain has TRBV5-1 and TRBJ1-1; D is possibly TRBD1 (5 bases). Germline CDR1 is SGHRS and CDR2 is YFSETQ. CDR3 length equals 14 residues. V was pared by 3 bases and J by 3 bases, with 12 bases between. CDR3 sequence: CASSSGLLDTEAFF. In nucleotides, the CDR3 is TGCGCCAGCAGCTCGGGACTTTTGGACACTGAAGCTTTCTTT.

J is TRBJ1-4 and V is TRBV28; possible D gene TRBD1, 6 bases. Germline V lookup: CDR1 MDHEN, CDR2 SYDVKM. The CDR3 loop spans 15 amino acids. Trimming pared 6 bases from V and 6 bases from J, leaving 17 bases between. The CDR3 sequence: CASSQSQGTYEKLFF. CDR3 nucleotide sequence: TGTGCCAGCAGCCAATCACAGGGAACCTATGAAAAACTGTTTTTT.